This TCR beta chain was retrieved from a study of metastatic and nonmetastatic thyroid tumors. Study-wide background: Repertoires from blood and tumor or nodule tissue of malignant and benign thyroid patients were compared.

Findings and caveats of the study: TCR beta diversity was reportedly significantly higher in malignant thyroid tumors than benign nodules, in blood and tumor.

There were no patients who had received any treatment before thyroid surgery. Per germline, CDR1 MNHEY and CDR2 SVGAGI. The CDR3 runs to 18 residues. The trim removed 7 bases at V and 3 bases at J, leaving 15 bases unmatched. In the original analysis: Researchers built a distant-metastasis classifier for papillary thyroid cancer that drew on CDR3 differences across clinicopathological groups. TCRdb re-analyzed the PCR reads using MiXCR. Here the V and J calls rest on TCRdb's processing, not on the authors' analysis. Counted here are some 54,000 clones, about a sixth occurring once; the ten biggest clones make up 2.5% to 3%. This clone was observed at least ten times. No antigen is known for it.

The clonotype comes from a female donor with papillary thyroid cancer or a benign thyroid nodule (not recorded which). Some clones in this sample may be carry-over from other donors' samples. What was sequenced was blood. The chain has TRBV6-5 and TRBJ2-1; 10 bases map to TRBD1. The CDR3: CASKRDRGLAGLYNEQFF. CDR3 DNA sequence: TGTGCCAGCAAGCGGGACAGGGGTTTAGCGGGACTCTACAATGAGCAGTTCTTC.